This TCR beta chain is from a study of cytomegalovirus exposure and HLA in healthy donors. This clone was counted a few times. What it recognizes is unknown. Overall study findings and caveats: Immune exposure information comprised only CMV serostatus. A later analysis appeared to link common viral pathogens to several of the most significant clusters. Cytomegalovirus association was assigned to around 150 TCR beta chains. Under in vitro conditions, a few CMV-associated chains were confirmed as specific for CMV antigens.

Vbeta (60) and Jbeta (13) primers were used in the PCR. The data were produced by immunoSEQ multiplex PCR, yet TCRdb's version contains in-frame clones alone and is incomplete. In the table there are more than 110,000 clones, 70% to 80% of which are singletons. V lost 3 bases and J 2 bases, leaving 13 bases between the germline ends. Germline V gene data show CDR1 as SGHRS and CDR2 as YFSETQ. This CDR3 has 15 amino acids. The TCR comes from a man younger than 35 in good health and CMV-seronegative. The chain combines TRBV5-1 with TRBJ2-3; D ambiguous. Input material: PBMCs. The CDR3 bases are TGCGCCAGCAGCTCCCAGGCAGGCGCCACAGATACGCAGTATTTT. This gives the protein CASSSQAGATDTQYF.